Presented here are 11 T cell receptor beta chains from one specimen sequenced in a study of T cell repertoires in cytomegalovirus infection. TCRdb called the reads again in MiXCR, with one record for every CDR3 protein. The table has approximately 500,000 distinct CDR3 sequences, 16% seen once. Sequencing was done on a sample of CD8+ T cells from PBMCs. The receptors were sampled from a human donor in good health (CMV status not recorded). Some clones in this sample may be carry-over from other donors' samples.

This clonotype was counted ten times or more. The chain couples TRBV7-6 to TRBJ2-1, with 12 bases aligning to TRBD2. The germline CDR1 and CDR2 sequences are SGHVS and FNYEAQ. CDR3 length: 21 residues. The trim removed 3 bases at V and 0 bases at J, leaving 15 bases unmatched. The CDR3 nucleotides read TGTGCCAGCAGCTTTAAACGCCACGGACTAGCGGGACCGAGCTCCTACAATGAGCAGTTCTTC. It encodes CASSFKRHGLAGPSSYNEQFF.

The gene calls are TRBV5-1 and TRBJ1-1; D is uncertain. Germline V lookup: CDR1 SGHRS, CDR2 YFSETQ. The CDR3 has 14 amino acids. Between the trimmed V and J ends, which lost 1 base and 2 bases, there was a span of 9 bases. CDR3: CASSLYGKNTEAFF. The CDR3 DNA sequence: TGCGCCAGCAGCTTGTACGGAAAAAACACTGAAGCTTTCTTT.

The chain links TRBV9 to TRBJ1-2; 8 nucleotides agree with TRBD1. This CDR3 region has 15 residues. CDR1 and CDR2 from the germline V gene are SGDLS and YYNGEE. V shed 1 base, J shed 0 bases, and the junction held 2 bases outside the gene matches. The CDR3 DNA sequence: TGTGCCAGCAGCGTAACAGGGGGAGCTAACTATGGCTACACCTTC. Protein sequence: CASSVTGGANYGYTF.

This clonotype was counted many times. The rearrangement uses TRBV4-1 and TRBJ2-3; TRBD2 matches 8 bases. From germline, CDR1 is MGHRA and CDR2 YSYEKL. This CDR3 spans 15 amino acids. Germline trimming cut 4 bases from V and 3 bases from J; bases unmatched to any gene: 6. CDR3 nucleotides: TGCGCCAGCAGCCTACTTAGCGGGGAAACAGATACGCAGTATTTT. Translating gives CASSLLSGETDTQYF.

This clonotype was seen at least ten times. The chain is built from TRBV12-3 or TRBV12-4 and TRBJ1-4; 8 bases align to TRBD1. The CDR3 spans 17 residues. V dropped 3 bases and J dropped 8; count of bases not matched to a gene: 14. In DNA, the CDR3 is TGTGCCAGCAGTTTTATAGTACAGGGGGTAATGGGCGAAAAACTGTTTTTT. As protein: CASSFIVQGVMGEKLFF.

This clonotype was counted ten times or more. V usage is TRBV19 and J usage is TRBJ2-7, with D possibly matching TRBD1 (5 bases). The germline CDR1 and CDR2 sequences are LNHDA and SQIVND (reference sequence). Trimming left V 10 bases short and J 0 bases short, with 19 bases between. The CDR3 spans 15 residues. The CDR3 DNA sequence: TGTGCCACTTCGGTCGACAGCCAACTCTCCTACGAGCAGTACTTC. As protein: CATSVDSQLSYEQYF. Drawing the rest from reference TRBV19 and TRBJ2-7, the complete variable domain is DGGITQSPKYLFRKEGQNVTLSCEQNLNHDAMYWYRQDPGQGLRLIYYSQIVNDFQKGDIAEGYSVSREKKESFPLTVTSAQKNPTAFYLCATSVDSQLSYEQYFGPGTRLTVT.

The sample holds many counts of this clonotype. V usage is TRBV7-9 and J usage is TRBJ1-3, with 7 positions matching TRBD1. The CDR3 covers 15 residues. Germline lookup yields CDR1 SEHNR and CDR2 FQNEAQ (reference sequence). Trimming took 5 bases from V and 4 from J; bases not matched to a gene: 8. CDR3 loop: CASSPDRDYGNTIYF. CDR3 DNA sequence: TGTGCCAGCAGCCCAGACAGGGACTACGGAAACACCATATATTTT.

This clonotype has ten or more counts. The CDR3 nucleotides read TGTGCCAGCAGTTTGACCTGGGGGAACACAGATACGCAGTATTTT. Its translation: CASSLTWGNTDTQYF. This chain uses TRBV7-7 with TRBJ2-3, with D perhaps being TRBD1 or TRBD2 (5 bases each). Germline V gene lookup returns CDR1 SSHAT and CDR2 FNYEAQ (reference sequence). V was cut by 6 bases and J by 2 bases, with 15 bases left in between. This CDR3 spans 15 amino acids.

The CDR3 here is CASSYSQGGNGYTF. For the CDR3, the DNA is TGCGCCAGCAGCTATTCACAGGGTGGTAATGGCTACACCTTC. The gene calls are TRBV5-1 and TRBJ1-2, with a possible D match to TRBD1 (6 bases). This CDR3 contains 14 residues. Germline V gives CDR1 SGHRS, CDR2 YFSETQ. The V gene lost 3 bases and the J gene lost 6 bases, with 15 bases spanning the gap.

This clonotype has ten or more counts. The chain combines TRBV7-9 with TRBJ2-7; TRBD2 agrees at 7 bases. The CDR3 loop spans 16 amino acids. From germline, CDR1 is SEHNR and CDR2 FQNEAQ (reference sequence). J gave up 0 bases and V 0 bases, and 5 bases lay outside the gene matches. The CDR3 DNA is TGTGCCAGCAGCTTAGCTCGGGGACTAAGCTCCTACGAGCAGTACTTC. Encoded protein: CASSLARGLSSYEQYF. Looking up the rest from reference TRBV7-9 and TRBJ2-7 gives the full variable domain: DTGVSQNPRHKITKRGQNVTFRCDPISEHNRLYWYRQTLGQGPEFLTYFQNEAQLEKSRLLSDRFSAERPKGSFSTLEIQRTEQGDSAMYLCASSLARGLSSYEQYFGPGTRLTVT.

This clonotype turned up a few times. The chain employs TRBV28 and TRBJ2-1; 10 positions match TRBD2. The CDR3 is 13 amino acids. Trimming at V came to 2 bases and at J to 13 bases, leaving 5 bases not matched to a gene. Per the germline V gene, CDR1 is MDHEN and CDR2 is SYDVKM. This CDR3 is CASSLTGTSAQFF. The CDR3 DNA follows: TGTGCCAGCAGTTTAACCGGGACTAGCGCTCAGTTCTTC.